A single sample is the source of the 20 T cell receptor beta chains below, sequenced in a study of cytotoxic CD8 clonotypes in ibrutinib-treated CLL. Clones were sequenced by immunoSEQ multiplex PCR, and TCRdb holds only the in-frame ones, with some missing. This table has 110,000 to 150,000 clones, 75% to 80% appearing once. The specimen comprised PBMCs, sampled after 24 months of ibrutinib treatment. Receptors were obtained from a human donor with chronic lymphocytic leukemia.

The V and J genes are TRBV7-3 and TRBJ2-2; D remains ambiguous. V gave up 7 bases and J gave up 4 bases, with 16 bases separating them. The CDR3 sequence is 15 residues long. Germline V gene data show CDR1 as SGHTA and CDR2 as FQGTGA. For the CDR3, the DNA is TGTGCCAGCACCCCTGGGCGCGTTGGCACCGGGGAGCTGTTTTTT. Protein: CASTPGRVGTGELFF.

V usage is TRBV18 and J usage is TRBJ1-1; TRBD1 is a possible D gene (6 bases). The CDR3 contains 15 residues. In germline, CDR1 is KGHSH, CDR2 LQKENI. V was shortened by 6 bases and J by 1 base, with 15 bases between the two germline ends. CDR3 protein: CASSPRGGANTEAFF. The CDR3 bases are TGTGCCAGCTCCCCCCGGGGGGGGGCGAACACTGAAGCTTTCTTT.

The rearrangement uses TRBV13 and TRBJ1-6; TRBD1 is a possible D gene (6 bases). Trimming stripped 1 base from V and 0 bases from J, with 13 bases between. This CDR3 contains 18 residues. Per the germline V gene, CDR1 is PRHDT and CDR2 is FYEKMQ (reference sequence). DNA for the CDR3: TGTGCCAGCAGCTTAGCCCAGGGGCTCCGCTCCTATAATTCACCCCTCCACTTT. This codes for CASSLAQGLRSYNSPLHF.

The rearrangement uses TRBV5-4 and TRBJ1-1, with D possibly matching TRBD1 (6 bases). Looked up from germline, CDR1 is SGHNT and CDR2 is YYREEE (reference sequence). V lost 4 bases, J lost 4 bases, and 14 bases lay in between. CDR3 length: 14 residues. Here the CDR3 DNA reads TGTGCCAGCAGCGGGGGGGGCCTGGGCACTGAAGCTTTCTTT. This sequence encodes CASSGGGLGTEAFF.

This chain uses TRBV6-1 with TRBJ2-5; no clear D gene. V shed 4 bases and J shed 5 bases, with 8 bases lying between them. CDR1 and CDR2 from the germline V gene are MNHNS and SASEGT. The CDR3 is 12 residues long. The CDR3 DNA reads TGTGCCAGCAGTGGGGGTGGGGAGACCCAGTACTTC. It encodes CASSGGGETQYF.

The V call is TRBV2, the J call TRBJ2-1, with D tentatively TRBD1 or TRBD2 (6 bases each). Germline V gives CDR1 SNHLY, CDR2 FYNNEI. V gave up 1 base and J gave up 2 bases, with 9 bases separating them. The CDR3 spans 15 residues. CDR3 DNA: TGTGCCAGCAGTGAAGTGGGGGGCCCCTACAATGAGCAGTTCTTC. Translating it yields CASSEVGGPYNEQFF.

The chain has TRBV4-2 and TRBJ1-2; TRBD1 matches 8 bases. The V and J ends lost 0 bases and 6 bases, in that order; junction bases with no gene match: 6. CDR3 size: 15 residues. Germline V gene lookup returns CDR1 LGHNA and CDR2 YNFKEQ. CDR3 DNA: TGTGCCAGCAGCCAAGATCGGGGGACAGGAGATGGCTACACCTTC. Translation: CASSQDRGTGDGYTF.

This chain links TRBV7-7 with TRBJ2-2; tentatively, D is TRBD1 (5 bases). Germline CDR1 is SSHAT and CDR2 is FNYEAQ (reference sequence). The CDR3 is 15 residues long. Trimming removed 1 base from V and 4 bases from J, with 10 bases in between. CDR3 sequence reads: CASSLEAGPTGELFF. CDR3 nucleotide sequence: TGTGCCAGCAGCTTAGAGGCAGGGCCCACCGGGGAGCTGTTTTTT.

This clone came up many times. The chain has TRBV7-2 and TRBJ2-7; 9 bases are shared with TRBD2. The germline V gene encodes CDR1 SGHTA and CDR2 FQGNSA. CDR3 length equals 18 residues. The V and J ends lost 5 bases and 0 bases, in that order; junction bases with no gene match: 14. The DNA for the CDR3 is TGTGCCAGCAGCCCCTGGGGGGCTAGCGGGGCTCGCTCCTACGAGCAGTACTTC. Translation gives CASSPWGASGARSYEQYF.

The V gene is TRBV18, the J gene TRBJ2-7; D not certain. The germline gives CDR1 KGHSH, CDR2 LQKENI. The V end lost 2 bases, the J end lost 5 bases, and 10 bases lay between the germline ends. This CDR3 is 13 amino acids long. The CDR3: CASSPGVYDEQYF. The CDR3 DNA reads TGTGCCAGCTCACCAGGGGTGTACGACGAGCAGTACTTC.

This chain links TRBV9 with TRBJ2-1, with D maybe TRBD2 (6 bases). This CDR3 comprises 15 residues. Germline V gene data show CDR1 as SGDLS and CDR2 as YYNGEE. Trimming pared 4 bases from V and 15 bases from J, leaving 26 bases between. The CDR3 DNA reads TGTGCCAGCAGCCCGGCGGGACGCAACCCCGGGGTTCCGTTCTTC. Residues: CASSPAGRNPGVPFF.

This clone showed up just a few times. The CDR3 region is CASSQVAGVAGELFF. CDR3 bases: TGTGCCAGCAGCCAAGTAGCGGGGGTCGCCGGGGAGCTGTTTTTT. The V call is TRBV14, the J call TRBJ2-2, with TRBD2 matching 9 bases. Germline assignment: CDR1 SGHDN and CDR2 FVKESK. V dropped 1 base and J dropped 6; count of bases not matched to a gene: 3. CDR3 length equals 15 residues.

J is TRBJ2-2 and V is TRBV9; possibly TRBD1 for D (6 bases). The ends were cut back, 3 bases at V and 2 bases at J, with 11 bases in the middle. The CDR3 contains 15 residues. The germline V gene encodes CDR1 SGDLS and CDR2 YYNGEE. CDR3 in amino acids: CASSDGTQNTGELFF. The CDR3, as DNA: TGTGCCAGCAGCGATGGGACACAAAACACCGGGGAGCTGTTTTTT.

Here the CDR3 DNA reads TGTGCCAGCAAACTAGCGGACCAAGAGACCCAGTACTTC. Translated, it gives CASKLADQETQYF. The V and J genes are TRBV2 and TRBJ2-5; 8 nucleotides line up with TRBD2. V gave up 7 bases and J gave up 0 bases; unmatched junction bases: 1. The CDR3 consists of 13 residues. Per germline, CDR1 SNHLY and CDR2 FYNNEI.

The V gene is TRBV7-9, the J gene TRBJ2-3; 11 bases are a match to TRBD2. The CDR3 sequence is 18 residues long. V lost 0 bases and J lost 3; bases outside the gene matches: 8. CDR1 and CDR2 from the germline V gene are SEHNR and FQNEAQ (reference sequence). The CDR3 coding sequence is TGTGCCAGCAGCTTAGCCTCCAGCACTAGCGGGGGTACAGATACGCAGTATTTT. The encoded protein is CASSLASSTSGGTDTQYF.

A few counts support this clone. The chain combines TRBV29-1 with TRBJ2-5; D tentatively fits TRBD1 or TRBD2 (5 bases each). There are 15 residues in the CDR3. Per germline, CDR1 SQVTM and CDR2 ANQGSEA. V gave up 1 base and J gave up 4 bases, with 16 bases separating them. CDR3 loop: CSVEGGGKVGETQYF. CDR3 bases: TGCAGCGTTGAAGGTGGGGGAAAGGTAGGAGAGACCCAGTACTTC.

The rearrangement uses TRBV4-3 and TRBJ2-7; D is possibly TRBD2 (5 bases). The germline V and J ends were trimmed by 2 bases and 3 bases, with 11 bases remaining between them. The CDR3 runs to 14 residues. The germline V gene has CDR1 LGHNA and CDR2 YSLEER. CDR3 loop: CASSQHYEGYEQYF. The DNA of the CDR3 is TGCGCCAGCAGCCAACACTATGAGGGCTACGAGCAGTACTTC.

CDR3 amino acids: CASSPWWGPSTDTQYF. DNA for the CDR3: TGTGCCAGCAGCCCCTGGTGGGGTCCTAGCACAGATACGCAGTATTTT. The chain has TRBV5-6 and TRBJ2-3, with unresolved D. The CDR3 has 16 residues. Germline-derived CDR1 and CDR2 are SGHDT and YYEEEE. V was trimmed by 4 bases and J by 0 bases, leaving 15 bases between them. The full variable domain, in which reference TRBV5-6 and TRBJ2-3 provide the parts outside the CDR3, is DAGVTQSPTHLIKTRGQQVTLRCSPKSGHDTVSWYQQALGQGPQFIFQYYEEEERQRGNFPDRFSGHQFPNYSSELNVNALLLGDSALYLCASSPWWGPSTDTQYFGPGTRLTVL.

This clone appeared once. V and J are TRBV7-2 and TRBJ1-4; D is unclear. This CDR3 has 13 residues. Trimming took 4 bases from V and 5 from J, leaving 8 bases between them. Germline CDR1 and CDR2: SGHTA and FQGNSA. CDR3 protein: CASSWTPNEKLFF. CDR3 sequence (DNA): TGTGCCAGCAGCTGGACCCCGAATGAAAAACTGTTTTTT.

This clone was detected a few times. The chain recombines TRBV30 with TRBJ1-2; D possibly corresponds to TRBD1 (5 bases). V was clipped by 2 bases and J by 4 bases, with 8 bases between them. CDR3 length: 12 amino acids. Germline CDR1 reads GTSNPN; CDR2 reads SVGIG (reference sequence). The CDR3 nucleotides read TGTGCCTGGAGTCCAGACAGCTATGGCTACACCTTC. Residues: CAWSPDSYGYTF.